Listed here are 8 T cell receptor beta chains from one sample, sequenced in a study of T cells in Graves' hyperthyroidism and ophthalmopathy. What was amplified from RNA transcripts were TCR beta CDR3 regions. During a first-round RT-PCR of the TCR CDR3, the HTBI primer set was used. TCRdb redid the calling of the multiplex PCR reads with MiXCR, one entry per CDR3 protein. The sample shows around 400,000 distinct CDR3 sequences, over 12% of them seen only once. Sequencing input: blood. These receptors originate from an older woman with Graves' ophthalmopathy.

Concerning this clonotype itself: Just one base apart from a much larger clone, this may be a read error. The CDR3 loop is CASSPRGVHDSELYF. CDR3 DNA sequence: TGTGCCAGCAGCCCCCGGGGGGTTCACGACTCCGAGCTGTACTTC. The rearrangement joins TRBV7-2 to TRBJ2-7; 7 bases agree with TRBD2. This CDR3 contains 15 residues. Germline CDR1 is SGHTA and CDR2 is FQGNSA.

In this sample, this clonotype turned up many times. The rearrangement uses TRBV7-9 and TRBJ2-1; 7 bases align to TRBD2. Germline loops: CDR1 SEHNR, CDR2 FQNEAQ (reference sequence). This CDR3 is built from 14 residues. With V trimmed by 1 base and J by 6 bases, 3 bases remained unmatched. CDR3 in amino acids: CASSLEGRANEQFF. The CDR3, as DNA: TGTGCCAGCAGCTTAGAAGGGAGGGCCAATGAGCAGTTCTTC.

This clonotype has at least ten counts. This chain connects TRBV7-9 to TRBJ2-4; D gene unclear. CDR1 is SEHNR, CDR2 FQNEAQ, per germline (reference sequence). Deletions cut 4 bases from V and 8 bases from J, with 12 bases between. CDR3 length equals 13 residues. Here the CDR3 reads CASSSPGSDIQYF. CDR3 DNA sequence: TGTGCCAGCAGCTCCCCCGGATCGGACATTCAGTACTTC.

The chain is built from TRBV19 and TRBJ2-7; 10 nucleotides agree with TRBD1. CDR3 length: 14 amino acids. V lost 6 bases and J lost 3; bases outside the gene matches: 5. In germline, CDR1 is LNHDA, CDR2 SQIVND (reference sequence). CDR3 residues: CASSPTGGHYEQYF. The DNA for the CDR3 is TGTGCCAGTAGCCCGACAGGGGGCCACTACGAGCAGTACTTC.

CDR3 nucleotide sequence: TGTGCCAGTAGTATTGATACTTCACGGGGTTACCGGCGGGCCGGGGAGCTGTTTTTT. Translating gives CASSIDTSRGYRRAGELFF. The chain uses TRBV19 and TRBJ2-2; TRBD2 might be the D (5 bases). The CDR3 is 19 residues long. Looked up from germline, CDR1 is LNHDA and CDR2 is SQIVND (reference sequence). Trimming took 3 bases from V and 6 from J, leaving 26 bases between them.

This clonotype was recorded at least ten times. DNA of the CDR3: TGTGCCAGCAGTTTAATGGCATCGGAGACCCAGTACTTC. Protein: CASSLMASETQYF. V is TRBV28 and J is TRBJ2-5; no definite D call. With 2 bases removed from V and 5 bases from J, the gap between germline ends came to 9 bases. This CDR3 is 13 amino acids long. The germline V gene has CDR1 MDHEN and CDR2 SYDVKM.

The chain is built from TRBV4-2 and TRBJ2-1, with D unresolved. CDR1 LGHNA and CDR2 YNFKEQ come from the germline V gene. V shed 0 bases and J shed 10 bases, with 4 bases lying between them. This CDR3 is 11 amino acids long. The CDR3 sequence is CASSQEVEQFF. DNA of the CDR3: TGTGCCAGCAGCCAAGAAGTGGAGCAGTTCTTC.

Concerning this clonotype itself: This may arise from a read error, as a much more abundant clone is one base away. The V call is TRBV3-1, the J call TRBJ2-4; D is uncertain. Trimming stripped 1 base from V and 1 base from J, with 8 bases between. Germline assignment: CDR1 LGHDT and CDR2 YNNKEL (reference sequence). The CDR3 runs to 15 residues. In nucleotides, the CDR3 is TGTGCCAGCAGCCAAGGTGGGGTTGCCAAAAACATTCAGTACTTC. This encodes CASSQGGVAKNIQYF.